The 3 T cell receptor beta chains below were found in one sample sequenced in a study of blood T cell repertoires in COVID-19. Some clones are missing from TCRdb's copy, which holds only in-frame ones; the method was immunoSEQ multiplex PCR. This table holds 200,000 to 250,000 clones, 80% found once. Sequencing used peripheral blood. The receptors stem from a woman in her seventies with acute or convalescent COVID-19.

The chain is built from TRBV19 and TRBJ1-3; 9 bases map to TRBD1. CDR1 is LNHDA and CDR2 is SQIVND in the germline V gene (reference sequence). The CDR3 has 13 residues. V lost 8 bases, J lost 2 bases, and 1 base stayed unmatched. CDR3 residues: CASRQGAGNTIYF. Written as DNA, the CDR3 is TGTGCCAGTCGACAGGGGGCTGGAAACACCATATATTTT.

This clone has a single count. The CDR3 sequence is CASSLGRAQDTQYF. DNA for the CDR3: TGTGCCAGCAGCTTGGGCAGGGCGCAAGATACGCAGTATTTT. V gene TRBV11-3 combines with J gene TRBJ2-3, with D perhaps matching TRBD1 (5 bases). Germline CDR1 and CDR2: SGHNT and YENEEA. The CDR3 consists of 14 residues. V was pared by 3 bases and J by 5 bases, with 12 bases between.

The V and J genes are TRBV7-2 and TRBJ2-7; a possible D gene is TRBD1 (5 bases). V was trimmed by 5 bases and J by 7 bases, leaving 18 bases between them. The CDR3 contains 14 residues. Germline CDR1 and CDR2: SGHTA and FQGNSA. The CDR3 is CASSPYQGLREQYF. For the CDR3, the DNA is TGTGCCAGCAGCCCTTACCAGGGATTGCGTGAGCAGTACTTC.